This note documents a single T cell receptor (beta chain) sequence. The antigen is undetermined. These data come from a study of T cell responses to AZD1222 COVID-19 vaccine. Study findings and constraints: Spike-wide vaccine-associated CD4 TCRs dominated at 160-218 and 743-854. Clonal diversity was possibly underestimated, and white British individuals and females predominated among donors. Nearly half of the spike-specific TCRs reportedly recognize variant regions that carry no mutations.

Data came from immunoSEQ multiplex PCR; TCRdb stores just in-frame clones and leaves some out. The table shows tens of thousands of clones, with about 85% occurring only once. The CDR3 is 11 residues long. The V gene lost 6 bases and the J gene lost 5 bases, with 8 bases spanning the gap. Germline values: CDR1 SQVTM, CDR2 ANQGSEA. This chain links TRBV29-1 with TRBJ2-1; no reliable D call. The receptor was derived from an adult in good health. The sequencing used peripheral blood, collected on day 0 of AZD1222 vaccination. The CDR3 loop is CSVDGNNEQFF. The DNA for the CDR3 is TGCAGCGTGGACGGAAACAATGAGCAGTTCTTC.